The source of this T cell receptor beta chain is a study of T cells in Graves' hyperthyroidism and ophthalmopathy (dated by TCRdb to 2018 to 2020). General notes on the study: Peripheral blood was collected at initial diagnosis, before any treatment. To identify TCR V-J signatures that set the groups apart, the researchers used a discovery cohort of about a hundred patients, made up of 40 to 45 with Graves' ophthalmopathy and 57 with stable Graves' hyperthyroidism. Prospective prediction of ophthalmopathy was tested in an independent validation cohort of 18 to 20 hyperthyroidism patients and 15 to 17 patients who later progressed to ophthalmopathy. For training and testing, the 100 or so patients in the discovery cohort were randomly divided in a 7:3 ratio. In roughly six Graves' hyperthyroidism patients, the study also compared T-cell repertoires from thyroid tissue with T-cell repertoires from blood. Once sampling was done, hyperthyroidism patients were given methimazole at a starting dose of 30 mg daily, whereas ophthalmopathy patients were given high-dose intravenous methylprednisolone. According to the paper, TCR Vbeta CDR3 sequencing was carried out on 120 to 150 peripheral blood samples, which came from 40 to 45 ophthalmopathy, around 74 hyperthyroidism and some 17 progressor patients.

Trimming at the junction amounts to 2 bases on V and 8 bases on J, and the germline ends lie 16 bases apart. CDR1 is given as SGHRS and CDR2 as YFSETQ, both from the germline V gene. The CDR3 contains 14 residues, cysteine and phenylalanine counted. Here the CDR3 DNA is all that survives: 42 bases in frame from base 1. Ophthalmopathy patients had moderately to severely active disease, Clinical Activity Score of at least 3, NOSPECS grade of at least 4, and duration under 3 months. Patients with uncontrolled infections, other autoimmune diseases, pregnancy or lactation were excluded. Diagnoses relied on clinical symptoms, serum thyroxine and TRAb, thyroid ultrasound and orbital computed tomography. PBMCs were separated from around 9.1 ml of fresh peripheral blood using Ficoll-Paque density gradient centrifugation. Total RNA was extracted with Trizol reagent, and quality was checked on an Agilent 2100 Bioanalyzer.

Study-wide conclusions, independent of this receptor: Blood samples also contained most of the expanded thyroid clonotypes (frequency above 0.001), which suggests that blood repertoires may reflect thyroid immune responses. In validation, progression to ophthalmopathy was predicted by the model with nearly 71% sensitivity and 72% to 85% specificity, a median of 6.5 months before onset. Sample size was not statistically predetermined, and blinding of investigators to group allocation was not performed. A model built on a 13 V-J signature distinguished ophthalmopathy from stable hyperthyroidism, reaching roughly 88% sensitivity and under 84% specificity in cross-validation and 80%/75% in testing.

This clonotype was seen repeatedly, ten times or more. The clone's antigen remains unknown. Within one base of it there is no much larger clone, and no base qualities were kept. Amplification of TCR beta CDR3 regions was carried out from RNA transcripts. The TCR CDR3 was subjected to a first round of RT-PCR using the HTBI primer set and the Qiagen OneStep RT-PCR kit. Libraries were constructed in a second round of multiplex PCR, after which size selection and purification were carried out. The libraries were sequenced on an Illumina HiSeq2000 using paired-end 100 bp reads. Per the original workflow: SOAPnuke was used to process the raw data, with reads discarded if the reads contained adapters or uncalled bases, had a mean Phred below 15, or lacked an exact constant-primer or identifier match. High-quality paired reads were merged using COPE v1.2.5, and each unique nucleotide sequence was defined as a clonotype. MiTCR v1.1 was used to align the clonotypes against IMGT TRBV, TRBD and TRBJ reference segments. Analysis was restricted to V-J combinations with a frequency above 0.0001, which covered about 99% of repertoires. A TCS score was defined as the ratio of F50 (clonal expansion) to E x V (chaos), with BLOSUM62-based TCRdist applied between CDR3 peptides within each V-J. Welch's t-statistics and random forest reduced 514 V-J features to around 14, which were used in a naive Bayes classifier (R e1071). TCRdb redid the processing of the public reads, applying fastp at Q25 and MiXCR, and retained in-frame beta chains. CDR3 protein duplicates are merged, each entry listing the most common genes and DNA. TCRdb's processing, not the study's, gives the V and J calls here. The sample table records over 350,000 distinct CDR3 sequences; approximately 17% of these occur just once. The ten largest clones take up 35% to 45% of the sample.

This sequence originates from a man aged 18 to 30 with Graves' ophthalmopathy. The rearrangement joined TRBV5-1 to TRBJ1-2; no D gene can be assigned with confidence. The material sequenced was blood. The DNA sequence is TGCGCCAGCAGCTTCTCCGACACGACGGAGGGCTACACCTTC. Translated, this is CASSFSDTTEGYTF.